This entry is about one T cell receptor (beta chain). What it binds is not known. The treatment is: 15 to 20 received Ad26.COV2.S at low or high dose, single or two shots; roughly 5 received placebo; per-sample allocation not given. Sampling occurred on day 63 after the first vaccine or placebo injection. Clones were sequenced by immunoSEQ multiplex PCR, and TCRdb holds only the in-frame ones, with some missing. The sample holds about 480,000 clones, around 88% seen once. These data are taken from a study of Ad26.COV2.S vaccination and SARS-CoV-2 variants. In the study overall: Dosing was one shot or two shots 56 days apart.

Regarding the study as a whole: Breadth and depth estimates from TCRs may understate total T cell responses. Placebo and vaccine recipients had non-spike TCR breadth that was similar.

The sample in question was peripheral blood, obtained in a trial of Ad26.COV2.S vaccine versus placebo. The source of this sequence is a person aged 18-60 years who received the Ad26.COV2.S COVID-19 vaccine or a placebo.

The CDR3 here is CASSPPRPGNTEAFF. In DNA, the CDR3 is TGTGCCAGCAGTCCACCCCGCCCGGGGAACACTGAAGCTTTCTTT. This chain joins TRBV27 and TRBJ1-1; D not certain. The CDR3 length is 15 residues. Germline V lookup: CDR1 MNHEY, CDR2 SMNVEV (reference sequence). Trimming pared 5 bases from V and 1 base from J, leaving 14 bases between.